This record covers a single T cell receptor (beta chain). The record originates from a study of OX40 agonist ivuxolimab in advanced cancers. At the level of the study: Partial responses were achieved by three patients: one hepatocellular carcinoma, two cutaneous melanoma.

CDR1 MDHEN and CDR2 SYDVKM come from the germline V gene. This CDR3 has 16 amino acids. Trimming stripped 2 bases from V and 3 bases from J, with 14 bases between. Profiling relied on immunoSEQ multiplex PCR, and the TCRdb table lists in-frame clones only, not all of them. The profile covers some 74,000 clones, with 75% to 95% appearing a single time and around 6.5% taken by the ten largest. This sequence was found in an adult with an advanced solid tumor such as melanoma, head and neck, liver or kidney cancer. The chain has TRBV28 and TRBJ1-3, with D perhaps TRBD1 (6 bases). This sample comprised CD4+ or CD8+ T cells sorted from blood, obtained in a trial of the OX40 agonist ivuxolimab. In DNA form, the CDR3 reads TGTGCCAGCAGTTTAGTCCAGGGGAGGAATGGAAACACCATATATTTT. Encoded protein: CASSLVQGRNGNTIYF.